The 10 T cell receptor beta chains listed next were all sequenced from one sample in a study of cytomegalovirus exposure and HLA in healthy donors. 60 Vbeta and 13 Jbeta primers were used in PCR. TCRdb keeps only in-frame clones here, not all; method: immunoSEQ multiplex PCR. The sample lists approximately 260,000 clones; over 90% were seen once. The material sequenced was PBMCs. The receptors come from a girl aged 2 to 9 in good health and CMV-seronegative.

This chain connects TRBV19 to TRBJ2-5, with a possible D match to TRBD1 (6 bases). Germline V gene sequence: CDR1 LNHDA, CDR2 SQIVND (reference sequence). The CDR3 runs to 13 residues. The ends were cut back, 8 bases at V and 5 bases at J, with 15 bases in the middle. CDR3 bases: TGTGCCAGTTCGGTGCGCAGGGGTGAGACCCAGTACTTC. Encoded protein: CASSVRRGETQYF. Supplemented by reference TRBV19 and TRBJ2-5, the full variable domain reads DGGITQSPKYLFRKEGQNVTLSCEQNLNHDAMYWYRQDPGQGLRLIYYSQIVNDFQKGDIAEGYSVSREKKESFPLTVTSAQKNPTAFYLCASSVRRGETQYFGPGTRLLVL.

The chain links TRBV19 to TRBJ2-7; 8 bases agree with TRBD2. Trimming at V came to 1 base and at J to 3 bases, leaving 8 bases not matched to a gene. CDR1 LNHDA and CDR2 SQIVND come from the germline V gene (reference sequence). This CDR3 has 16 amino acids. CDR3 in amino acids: CASSIAGLAGIYEQYF. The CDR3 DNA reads TGTGCCAGTAGTATAGCCGGTCTAGCGGGCATCTACGAGCAGTACTTC.

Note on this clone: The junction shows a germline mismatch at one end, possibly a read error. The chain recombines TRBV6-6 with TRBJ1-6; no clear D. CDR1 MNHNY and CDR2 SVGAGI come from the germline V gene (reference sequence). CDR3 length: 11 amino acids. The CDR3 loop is CASSYGGELYF. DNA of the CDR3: TGTGCCAGCAGTTACGGAGGCGAGCTCTACTTT.

The CDR3 nucleotides read TGTGCCAGCAGCTTAGTACCCGGGGACAGAGATATCTATGGCTACACCTTC. This translates into CASSLVPGDRDIYGYTF. This chain links TRBV7-6 with TRBJ1-2; 7 bases agree with TRBD1. The CDR3 is 17 amino acids. The germline CDR1 and CDR2 sequences are SGHVS and FNYEAQ. V lost 1 base and J lost 4; bases outside the gene matches: 12.

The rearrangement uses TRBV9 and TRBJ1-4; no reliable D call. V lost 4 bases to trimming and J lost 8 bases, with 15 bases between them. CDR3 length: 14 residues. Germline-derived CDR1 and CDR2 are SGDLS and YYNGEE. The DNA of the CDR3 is TGTGCCAGCAGCCCCAACGCCGGTTACGAAAAACTGTTTTTT. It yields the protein CASSPNAGYEKLFF. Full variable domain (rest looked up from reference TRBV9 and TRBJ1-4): DSGVTQTPKHLITATGQRVTLRCSPRSGDLSVYWYQQSLDQGLQFLIQYYNGEERAKGNILERFSAQQFPDLHSELNLSSLELGDSALYFCASSPNAGYEKLFFGSGTQLSVL.

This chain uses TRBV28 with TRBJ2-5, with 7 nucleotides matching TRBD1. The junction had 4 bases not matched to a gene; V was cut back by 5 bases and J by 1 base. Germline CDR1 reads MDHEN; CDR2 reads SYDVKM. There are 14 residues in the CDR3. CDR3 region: CASSHRGPQETQYF. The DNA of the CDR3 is TGTGCCAGCAGTCACAGGGGACCCCAAGAGACCCAGTACTTC.

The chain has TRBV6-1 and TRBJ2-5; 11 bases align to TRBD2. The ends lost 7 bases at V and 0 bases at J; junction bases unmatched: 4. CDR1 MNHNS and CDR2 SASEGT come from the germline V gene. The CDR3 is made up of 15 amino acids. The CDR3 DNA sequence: TGTGCCAGCAACCCTAGCGGGGGGTACCAAGAGACCCAGTACTTC. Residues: CASNPSGGYQETQYF.

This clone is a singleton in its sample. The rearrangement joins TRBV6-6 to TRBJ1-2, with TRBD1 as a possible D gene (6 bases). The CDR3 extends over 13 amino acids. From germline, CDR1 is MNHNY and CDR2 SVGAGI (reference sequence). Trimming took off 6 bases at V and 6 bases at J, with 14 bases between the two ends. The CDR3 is CASREGGAHGYTF. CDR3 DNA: TGTGCCAGCAGAGAGGGGGGGGCCCATGGCTACACCTTC.

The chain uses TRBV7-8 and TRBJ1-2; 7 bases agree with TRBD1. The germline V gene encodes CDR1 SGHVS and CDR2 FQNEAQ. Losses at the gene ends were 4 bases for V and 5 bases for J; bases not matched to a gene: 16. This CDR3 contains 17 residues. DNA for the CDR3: TGTGCCAGCAGCTCCCGGTTCCTGACAGGGCTTTGGTATGGCTACACCTTC. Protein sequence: CASSSRFLTGLWYGYTF. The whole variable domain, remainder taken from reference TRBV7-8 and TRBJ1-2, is GAGVSQSPRYKVAKRGQDVALRCDPISGHVSLFWYQQALGQGPEFLTYFQNEAQLDKSGLPSDRFFAERPEGSVSTLKIQRTQQEDSAVYLCASSSRFLTGLWYGYTFGSGTRLTVV.

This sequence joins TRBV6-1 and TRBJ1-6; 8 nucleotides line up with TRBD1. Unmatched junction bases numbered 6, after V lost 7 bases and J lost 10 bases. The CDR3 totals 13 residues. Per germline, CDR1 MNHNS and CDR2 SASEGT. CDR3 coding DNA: TGTGCCAGCACTGGACAGGGTGGATCACCCCTCCACTTT. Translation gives CASTGQGGSPLHF.